This T cell receptor beta chain was captured in a study of breast tumors, draining lymph nodes, adjacent tissues. Regarding the study as a whole: Tumors had less TCR diversity than lymph nodes, more than nontumor tissue. That most tumor T cells come from lymph nodes remained unproven. Tumor and nontumor repertoires were significantly more similar in luminal-like than in basal-like breast cancer.

The table lists this clonotype with many counts. What it recognizes is unknown. Samples came from axillary lymph nodes draining the breast cancer. V dropped 3 bases and J dropped 7; count of bases not matched to a gene: 5. The length of the CDR3 is 13 residues. TCRdb redid the calling of the multiplex PCR reads with MiXCR, one entry per CDR3 protein. This sample has about 220,000 distinct CDR3 sequences, with 30% to 35% found just once. This receptor was obtained from a female donor with breast cancer. Some clones in this sample may be carry-over from other donors' samples. The gene calls are TRBV12-3 or TRBV12-4 and TRBJ2-7; TRBD1 agrees at 8 bases. Sequenced: axillary lymph node tissue. CDR3 loop: CASSFLDRVEQYF. In DNA form, the CDR3 reads TGTGCCAGCAGTTTCTTGGACAGGGTTGAGCAGTACTTC.